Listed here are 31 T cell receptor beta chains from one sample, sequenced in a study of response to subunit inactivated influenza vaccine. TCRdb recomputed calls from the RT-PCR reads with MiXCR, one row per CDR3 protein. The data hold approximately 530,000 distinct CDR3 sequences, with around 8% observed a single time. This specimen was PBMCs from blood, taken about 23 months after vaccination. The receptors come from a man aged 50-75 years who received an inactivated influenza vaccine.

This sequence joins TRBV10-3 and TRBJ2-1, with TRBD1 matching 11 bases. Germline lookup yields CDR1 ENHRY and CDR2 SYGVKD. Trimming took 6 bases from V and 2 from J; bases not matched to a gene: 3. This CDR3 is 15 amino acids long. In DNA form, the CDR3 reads TGTGCCATCAGGCCGGGACAGGGGGCCTACAATGAGCAGTTCTTC. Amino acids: CAIRPGQGAYNEQFF.

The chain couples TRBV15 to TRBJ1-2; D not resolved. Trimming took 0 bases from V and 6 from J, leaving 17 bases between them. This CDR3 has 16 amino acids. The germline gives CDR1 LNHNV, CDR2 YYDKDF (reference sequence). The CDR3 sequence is CATSRDPKQLLDGYTF. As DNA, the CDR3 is TGTGCCACCAGCAGAGATCCTAAACAGCTTCTGGATGGCTACACCTTC. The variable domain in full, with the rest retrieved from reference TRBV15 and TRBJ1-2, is DAMVIQNPRYQVTQFGKPVTLSCSQTLNHNVMYWYQQKSSQAPKLLFHYYDKDFNNEADTPDNFQSRRPNTSFCFLDIRSPGLGDTAMYLCATSRDPKQLLDGYTFGSGTRLTVV.

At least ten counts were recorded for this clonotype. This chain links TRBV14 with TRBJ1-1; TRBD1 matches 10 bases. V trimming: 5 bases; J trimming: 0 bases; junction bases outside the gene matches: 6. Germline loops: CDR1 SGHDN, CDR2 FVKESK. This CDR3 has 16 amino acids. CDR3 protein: CASSTPGQGMNTEAFF. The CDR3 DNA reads TGTGCCAGCAGCACGCCGGGACAGGGGATGAACACTGAAGCTTTCTTT.

CDR3 bases: TGCAGTGCGCCCAATCCGGGTCTCAACACTGAAGCTTTCTTT. Its translation is CSAPNPGLNTEAFF. The chain couples TRBV20-1 to TRBJ1-1; D gene unclear. Germline values: CDR1 DFQATT, CDR2 SNEGSKA (reference sequence). This CDR3 contains 14 residues. V was clipped by 6 bases and J by 2 bases, with 16 bases between them.

Written as DNA, the CDR3 is TGTGCCAGCTCAACTGGACTAGCGGGGAAAGAGACCCAGTACTTC. This translates into CASSTGLAGKETQYF. The V and J genes are TRBV18 and TRBJ2-5, with 12 nucleotides matching TRBD2. Trimming took 5 bases from V and 3 from J; bases not matched to a gene: 4. The CDR3 runs to 15 residues. Germline CDR1 reads KGHSH; CDR2 reads LQKENI.

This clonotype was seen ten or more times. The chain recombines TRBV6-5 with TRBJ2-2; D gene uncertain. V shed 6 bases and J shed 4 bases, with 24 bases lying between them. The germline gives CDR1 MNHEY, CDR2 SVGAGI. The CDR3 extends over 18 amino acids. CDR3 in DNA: TGTGCCAGCAGCCCCTATCGATCTCCCGGCCGCGTCACCGGGGAGCTGTTTTTT. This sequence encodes CASSPYRSPGRVTGELFF.

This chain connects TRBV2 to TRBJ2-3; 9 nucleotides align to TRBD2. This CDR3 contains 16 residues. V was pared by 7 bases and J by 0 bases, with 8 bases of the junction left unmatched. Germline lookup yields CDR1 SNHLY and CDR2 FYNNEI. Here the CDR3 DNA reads TGTGCCAGCACCTCCCGAACTAGCGGGAGCACAGATACGCAGTATTTT. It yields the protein CASTSRTSGSTDTQYF.

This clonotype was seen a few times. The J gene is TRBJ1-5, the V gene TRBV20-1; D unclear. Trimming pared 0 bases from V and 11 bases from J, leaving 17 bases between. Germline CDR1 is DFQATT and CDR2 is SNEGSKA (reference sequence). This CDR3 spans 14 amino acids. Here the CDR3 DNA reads TGCAGTGCTAGAGATCTTTATAGGACGCAGTCCCAGCATTTT. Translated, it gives CSARDLYRTQSQHF.

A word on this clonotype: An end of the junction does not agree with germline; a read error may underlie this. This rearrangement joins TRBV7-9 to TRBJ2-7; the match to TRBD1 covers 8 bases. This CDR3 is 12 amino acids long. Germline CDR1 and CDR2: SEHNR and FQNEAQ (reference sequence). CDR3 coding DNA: TGTGCCAGCAGCCGTGGACAGGGAGGCCCAGACTTC. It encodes CASSRGQGGPDF.

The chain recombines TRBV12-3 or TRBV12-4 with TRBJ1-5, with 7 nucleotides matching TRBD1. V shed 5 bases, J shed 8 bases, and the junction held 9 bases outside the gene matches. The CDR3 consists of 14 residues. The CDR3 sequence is CASSLRDRLEPQHF. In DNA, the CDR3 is TGTGCCAGCAGTCTCCGGGACAGACTGGAGCCCCAGCATTTT.

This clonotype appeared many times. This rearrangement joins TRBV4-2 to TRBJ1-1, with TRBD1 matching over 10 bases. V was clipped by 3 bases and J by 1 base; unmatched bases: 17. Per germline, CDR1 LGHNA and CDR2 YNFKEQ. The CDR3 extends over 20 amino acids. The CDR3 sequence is CASSQTFPGQGIGGNTEAFF. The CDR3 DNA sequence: TGTGCCAGCAGCCAGACTTTCCCGGGACAGGGGATTGGCGGGAACACTGAAGCTTTCTTT.

In DNA form, the CDR3 reads TGCAGTGCTAGCGAGGGCCTCCGGTATGGCTACACCTTC. Translated, it gives CSASEGLRYGYTF. The chain is built from TRBV20-1 and TRBJ1-2; D unclear. Looked up from germline, CDR1 is DFQATT and CDR2 is SNEGSKA (reference sequence). V was shortened by 3 bases and J by 5 bases, with 13 bases between the two germline ends. The CDR3 totals 13 residues.

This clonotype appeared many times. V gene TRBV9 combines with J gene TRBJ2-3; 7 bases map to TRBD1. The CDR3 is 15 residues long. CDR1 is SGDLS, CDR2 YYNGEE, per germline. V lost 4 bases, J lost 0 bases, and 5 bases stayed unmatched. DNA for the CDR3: TGTGCCAGCAGCAGGACAGGAACTAGCACAGATACGCAGTATTTT. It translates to CASSRTGTSTDTQYF.

Here the CDR3 DNA reads TGTGCCAGCAGTTTAGGGGACACTTCGTCCTACGAGCAGTACTTC. As protein: CASSLGDTSSYEQYF. The chain is built from TRBV12-3 or TRBV12-4 and TRBJ2-7, with D possibly matching TRBD1 (6 bases). With 1 base removed from V and 1 base from J, the gap between germline ends came to 11 bases. The CDR3 sequence is 15 residues long.

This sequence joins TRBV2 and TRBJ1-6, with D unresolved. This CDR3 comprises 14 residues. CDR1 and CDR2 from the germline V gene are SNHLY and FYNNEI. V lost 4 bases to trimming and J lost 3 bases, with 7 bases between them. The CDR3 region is CASSGSRYNSPLHF. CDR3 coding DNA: TGTGCCAGCAGTGGTAGCCGCTATAATTCACCCCTCCACTTT.

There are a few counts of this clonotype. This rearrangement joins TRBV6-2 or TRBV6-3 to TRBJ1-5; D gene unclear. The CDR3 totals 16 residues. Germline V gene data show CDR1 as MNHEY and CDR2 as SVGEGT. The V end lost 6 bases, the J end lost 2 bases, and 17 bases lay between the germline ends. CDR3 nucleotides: TGTGCCAGCAGAAGCAGGAAGGTTTGGGGCAATCAGCCCCAGCATTTT. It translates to CASRSRKVWGNQPQHF.

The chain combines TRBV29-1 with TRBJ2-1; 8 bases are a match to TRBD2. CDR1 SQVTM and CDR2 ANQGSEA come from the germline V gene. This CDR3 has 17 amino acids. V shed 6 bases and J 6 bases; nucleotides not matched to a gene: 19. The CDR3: CSVPKSGGLAQTNEQFF. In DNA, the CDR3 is TGCAGCGTACCAAAATCGGGTGGACTAGCCCAAACCAATGAGCAGTTCTTC.

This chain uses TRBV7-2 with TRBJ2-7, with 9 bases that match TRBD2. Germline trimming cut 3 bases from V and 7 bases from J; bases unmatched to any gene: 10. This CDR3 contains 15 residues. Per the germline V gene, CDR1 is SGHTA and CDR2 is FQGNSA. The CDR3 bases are TGTGCCAGCAGCTTGGGGGCTAGCGGGATCGGGGAGCAGTACTTC. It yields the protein CASSLGASGIGEQYF.

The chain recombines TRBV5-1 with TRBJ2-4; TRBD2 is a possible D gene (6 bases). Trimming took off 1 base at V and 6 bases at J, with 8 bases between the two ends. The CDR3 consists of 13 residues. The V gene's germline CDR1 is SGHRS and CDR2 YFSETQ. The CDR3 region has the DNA TGCGCCAGCAGCTTGCAGGGAGGAAACATTCAGTACTTC. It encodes CASSLQGGNIQYF.

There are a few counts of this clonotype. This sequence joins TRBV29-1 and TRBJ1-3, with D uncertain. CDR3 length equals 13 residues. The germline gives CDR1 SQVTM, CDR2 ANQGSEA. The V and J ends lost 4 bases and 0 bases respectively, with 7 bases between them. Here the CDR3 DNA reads TGCAGCGTTGGGGCAGCCTCTGGAAACACCATATATTTT. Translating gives CSVGAASGNTIYF.

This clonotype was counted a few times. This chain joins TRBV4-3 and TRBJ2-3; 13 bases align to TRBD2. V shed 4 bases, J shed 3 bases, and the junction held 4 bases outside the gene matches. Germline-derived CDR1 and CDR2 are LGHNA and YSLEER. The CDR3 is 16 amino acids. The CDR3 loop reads CASSPWTSGGTDTQYF. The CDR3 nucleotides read TGCGCCAGCAGCCCCTGGACTAGCGGGGGTACAGATACGCAGTATTTT.

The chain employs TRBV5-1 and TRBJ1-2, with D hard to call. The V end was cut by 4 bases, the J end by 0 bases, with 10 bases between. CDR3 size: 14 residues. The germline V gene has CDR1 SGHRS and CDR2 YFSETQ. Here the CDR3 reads CASSLTTSNYGYTF. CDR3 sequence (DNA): TGCGCCAGCAGCCTGACGACTTCTAACTATGGCTACACCTTC.

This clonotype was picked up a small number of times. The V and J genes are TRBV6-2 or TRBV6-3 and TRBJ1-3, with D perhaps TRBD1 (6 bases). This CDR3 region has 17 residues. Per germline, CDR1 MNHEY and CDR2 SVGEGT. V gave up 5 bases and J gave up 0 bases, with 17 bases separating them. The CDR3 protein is CASSTGTPYTSGNTIYF. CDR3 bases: TGTGCCAGCAGTACTGGGACACCTTACACCTCTGGAAACACCATATATTTT.

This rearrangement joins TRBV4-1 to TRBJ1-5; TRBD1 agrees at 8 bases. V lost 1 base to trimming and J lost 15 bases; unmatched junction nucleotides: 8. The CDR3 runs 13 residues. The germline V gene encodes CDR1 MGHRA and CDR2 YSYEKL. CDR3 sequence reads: CASSQGPGGSPHF. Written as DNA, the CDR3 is TGCGCCAGCAGCCAAGGGCCAGGGGGCTCCCCGCATTTT.

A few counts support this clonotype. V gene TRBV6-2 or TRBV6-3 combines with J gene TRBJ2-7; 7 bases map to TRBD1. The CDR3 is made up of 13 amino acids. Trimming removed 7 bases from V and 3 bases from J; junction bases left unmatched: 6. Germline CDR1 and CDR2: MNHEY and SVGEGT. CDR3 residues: CASIPRGFYEQYF. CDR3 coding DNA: TGTGCCAGCATCCCCAGGGGGTTCTACGAGCAGTACTTC.

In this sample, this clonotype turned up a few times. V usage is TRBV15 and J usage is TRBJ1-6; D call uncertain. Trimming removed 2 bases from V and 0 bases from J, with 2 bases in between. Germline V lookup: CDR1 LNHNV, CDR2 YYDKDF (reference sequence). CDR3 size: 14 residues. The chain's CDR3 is CATSRISYNSPLHF. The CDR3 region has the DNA TGTGCCACCAGCAGAATCTCCTATAATTCACCCCTCCACTTT.

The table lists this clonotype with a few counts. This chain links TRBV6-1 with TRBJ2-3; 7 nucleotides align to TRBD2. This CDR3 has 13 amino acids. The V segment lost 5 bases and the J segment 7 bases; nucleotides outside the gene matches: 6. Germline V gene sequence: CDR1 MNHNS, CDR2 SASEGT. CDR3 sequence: CASSRAGPYTQYF. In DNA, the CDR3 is TGTGCCAGCAGTCGAGCGGGACCATATACGCAGTATTTT.

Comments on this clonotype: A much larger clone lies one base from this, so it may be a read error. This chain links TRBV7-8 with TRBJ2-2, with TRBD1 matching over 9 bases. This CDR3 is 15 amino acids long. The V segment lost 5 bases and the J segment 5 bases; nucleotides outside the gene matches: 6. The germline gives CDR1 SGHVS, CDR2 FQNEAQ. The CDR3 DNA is TGTGCCAGCAGCACCGGGACAGGGAGGACCGGGGAGCTGTTTTTT. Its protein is CASSTGTGRTGELFF.

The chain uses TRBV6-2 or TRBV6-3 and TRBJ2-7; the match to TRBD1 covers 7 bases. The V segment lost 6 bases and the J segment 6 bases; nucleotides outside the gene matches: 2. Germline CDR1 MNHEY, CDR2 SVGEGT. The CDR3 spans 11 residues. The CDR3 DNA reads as TGTGCCAGCAGAAGACAGGGCGAGCAGTACTTC. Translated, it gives CASRRQGEQYF.

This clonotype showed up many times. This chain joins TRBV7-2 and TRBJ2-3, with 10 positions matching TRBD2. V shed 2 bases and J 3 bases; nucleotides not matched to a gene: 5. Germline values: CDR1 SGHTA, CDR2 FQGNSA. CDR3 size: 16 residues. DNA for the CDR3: TGTGCCAGCAGCTTAAGCCTAGCGGGAGTTACAGATACGCAGTATTTT. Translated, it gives CASSLSLAGVTDTQYF. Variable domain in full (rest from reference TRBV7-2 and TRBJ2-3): GAGVSQSPSNKVTEKGKDVELRCDPISGHTALYWYRQSLGQGLEFLIYFQGNSAPDKSGLPSDRFSAERTGGSVSTLTIQRTQQEDSAVYLCASSLSLAGVTDTQYFGPGTRLTVL.

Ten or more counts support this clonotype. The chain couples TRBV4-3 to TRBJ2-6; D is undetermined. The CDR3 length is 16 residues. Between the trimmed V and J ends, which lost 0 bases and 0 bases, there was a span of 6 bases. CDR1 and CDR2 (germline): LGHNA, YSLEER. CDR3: CASSQDVSSGANVLTF. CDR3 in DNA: TGCGCCAGCAGCCAAGATGTCAGCTCTGGGGCCAACGTCCTGACTTTC.